The TCR beta chain under discussion was sequenced for a study of blood T cell repertoires in COVID-19. The table came from immunoSEQ multiplex PCR; TCRdb's copy has only in-frame clones and leaves some out. In the table there are 300,000 to 400,000 clones, over 70% of which are singletons. V gave up 1 base and J gave up 5 bases, with 11 bases separating them. The CDR3 has 14 amino acids. Germline CDR1 reads MGHRA; CDR2 reads YSYEKL. J is TRBJ2-5 and V is TRBV4-1, with D perhaps matching TRBD2 (6 bases). The clonotype was recovered from a woman aged 50 to 60 with COVID-19, enrolled during active disease. The specimen was peripheral blood. CDR3 protein: CASSQVVTSETQYF. CDR3 coding DNA: TGCGCCAGCAGCCAAGTCGTGACTAGTGAGACCCAGTACTTC.